This T cell receptor beta chain was identified in a study of vaccination and CD4 T cells after COVID-19. As for the study in general: Convalescent persons amounted to six males plus four females, two of whom were Hispanic. Median time from COVID diagnosis to post-COVID sampling was roughly 13 weeks (35 to 161).

This clonotype has only a few counts. What it binds is not known. An Oncomine TCR Beta short-read assay was used to sequence the DNA from cultured CD4+ T cells. CD4+ T cells were cultured, and genomic DNA was extracted from them. TCRdb processed the PCR reads anew with MiXCR; each CDR3 protein has one entry. The sample includes about 8,500 distinct CDR3 sequences, approximately 50% of them seen just once. The V gene's germline CDR1 is MNHNS and CDR2 SASEGT. This CDR3 spans 13 amino acids. V shed 5 bases, J shed 5 bases, and the junction held 5 bases outside the gene matches. Treatment noted: roughly 10-day PBMC culture with coronavirus spike peptide pools or control peptides (ViraFEST assay). With approximately 9.9 ug/ml peptide pools and around 9 IU/ml IL-2, PBMCs were cultured at some 2.2 million per well.

The sample comprised CD4+ T cells from blood, cultured in vitro. The chain uses TRBV6-1 and TRBJ1-2; 7 bases map to TRBD1. The sequence was obtained from a human donor who had recovered from COVID-19. The CDR3 DNA sequence: TGTGCCAGCAGTACTGACAGGGATTATGGCTACACCTTC. Its protein is CASSTDRDYGYTF.